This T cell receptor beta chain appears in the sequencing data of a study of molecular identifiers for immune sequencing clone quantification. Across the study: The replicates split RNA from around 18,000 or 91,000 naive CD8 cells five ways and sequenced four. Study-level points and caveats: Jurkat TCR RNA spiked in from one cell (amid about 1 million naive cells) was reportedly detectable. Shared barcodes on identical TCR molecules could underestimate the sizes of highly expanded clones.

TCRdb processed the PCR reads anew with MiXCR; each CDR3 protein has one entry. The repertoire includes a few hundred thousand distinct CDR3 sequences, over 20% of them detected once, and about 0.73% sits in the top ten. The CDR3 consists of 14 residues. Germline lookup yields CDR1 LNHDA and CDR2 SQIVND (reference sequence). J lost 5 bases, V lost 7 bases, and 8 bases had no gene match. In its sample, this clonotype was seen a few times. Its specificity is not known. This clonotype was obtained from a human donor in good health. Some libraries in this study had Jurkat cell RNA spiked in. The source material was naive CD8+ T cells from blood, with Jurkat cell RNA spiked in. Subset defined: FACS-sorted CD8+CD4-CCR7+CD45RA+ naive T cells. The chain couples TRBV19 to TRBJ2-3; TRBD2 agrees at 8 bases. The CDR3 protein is CASKEAGAGDTQYF. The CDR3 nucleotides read TGTGCCAGTAAGGAAGCGGGAGCGGGAGATACGCAGTATTTT.